This passage covers 23 T cell receptor beta chains from one sample sequenced in a study of CD8+CD57+ T cells in acquired aplastic anemia. Patients who underwent sequencing had shown CD8+CD57+ cell expansion by flow cytometry. Using genomic DNA as the template, TCR beta VDJ and CDR3 profiling was carried out. From the reads, TCRdb called clonotypes with MiXCR, one entry per CDR3 protein. Of about 160,000 distinct CDR3 sequences listed, roughly 50% are singletons. The sample consisted of sorted CD4+, CD8+, or CD8+CD57+ T cells (not recorded which) from PBMCs. Receptors originate from a human donor with aplastic anemia.

This clonotype was recorded at least ten times. As DNA, the CDR3 is TGTGCCAGCAGCCCGGGCCCGACAGGGGACACTGAAGCTTTCTTT. This sequence encodes CASSPGPTGDTEAFF. The chain is built from TRBV5-8 and TRBJ1-1; 8 nucleotides agree with TRBD1. The CDR3 sequence is 15 residues long. Trimming took 4 bases from V and 3 from J; bases not matched to a gene: 8. Looked up from germline, CDR1 is SGHTS and CDR2 is YDEGEE.

This clonotype was seen repeatedly, ten times or more. The chain has TRBV19 and TRBJ2-7; TRBD1 agrees at 8 bases. The ends lost 4 bases at V and 3 bases at J; junction bases unmatched: 11. This CDR3 is built from 16 residues. CDR1 and CDR2 (germline): LNHDA, SQIVND (reference sequence). The CDR3 sequence is CASSSNFRTGNYEQYF. As DNA, the CDR3 is TGTGCCAGTAGTAGTAATTTCCGGACAGGGAACTACGAGCAGTACTTC.

The genes are TRBV2 and TRBJ2-4, with D uncertain. Trimming took 10 bases from V and 13 from J, leaving 20 bases between them. CDR3 length: 12 amino acids. From germline, CDR1 is SNHLY and CDR2 FYNNEI. The DNA for the CDR3 is TGTGCCACCCGGGCGTTCGGCGATATCCAGTACTTC. Its protein product is CATRAFGDIQYF.

The rearrangement joins TRBV19 to TRBJ2-7, with D possibly TRBD2 on 6 matching bases. This CDR3 contains 13 residues. Trimming took off 2 bases at V and 3 bases at J, with 8 bases between the two ends. From germline, CDR1 is LNHDA and CDR2 SQIVND (reference sequence). The CDR3 DNA follows: TGTGCCAGTAGTATATTGGAGGGCTACGAGCAGTACTTC. Protein sequence: CASSILEGYEQYF.

This clonotype was detected only a few times. The V and J genes are TRBV6-9 and TRBJ2-6, with TRBD1 identical over 7 bases. The CDR3 totals 20 residues. The germline V gene has CDR1 MNHGY and CDR2 SVAAGI. V trimming: 0 bases; J trimming: 0 bases; junction bases outside the gene matches: 11. Here the CDR3 reads CASSYSPTGFPNSGANVLTF. In DNA form, the CDR3 reads TGTGCCAGCAGTTATTCCCCGACAGGGTTTCCAAACTCTGGGGCCAACGTCCTGACTTTC.

The chain combines TRBV7-8 with TRBJ2-7, with D unresolved. V lost 5 bases to trimming and J lost 7 bases, with 9 bases between them. Germline V gene sequence: CDR1 SGHVS, CDR2 FQNEAQ. The CDR3 totals 11 residues. The CDR3 nucleotides read TGTGCCAGCAGCCCTTGGGGTGAGCAGTACTTC. Protein sequence: CASSPWGEQYF.

V and J are TRBV6-1 and TRBJ2-7, with 10 bases lining up with TRBD1. V shed 6 bases, J shed 3 bases, and the junction held 2 bases outside the gene matches. CDR1 MNHNS and CDR2 SASEGT come from the germline V gene. The CDR3 covers 13 residues. The DNA of the CDR3 is TGTGCCAGCAGGGACAGGGGGATCTACGAGCAGTACTTC. Encoded protein: CASRDRGIYEQYF.

This clonotype was observed a single time. The CDR3 reads CASSLGIRTGTPYEQYF. DNA of the CDR3: TGTGCCAGCAGCTTAGGAATAAGGACAGGGACTCCCTACGAGCAGTACTTC. The chain joins TRBV11-1 to TRBJ2-7, with 8 bases aligning to TRBD1. Germline CDR1 SGHAT, CDR2 FQDESV (reference sequence). Unmatched junction bases numbered 10, after V lost 1 base and J lost 2 bases. The CDR3 consists of 17 residues.

At least ten counts were recorded for this clonotype. The chain couples TRBV19 to TRBJ1-6; D uncertain. CDR3 length equals 15 residues. Trimming left V 5 bases short and J 7 bases short, with 15 bases between. CDR1 LNHDA and CDR2 SQIVND come from the germline V gene (reference sequence). CDR3: CASSWADNVNSPLHF. The CDR3 coding sequence is TGTGCCAGTAGTTGGGCAGACAATGTGAATTCACCCCTCCACTTT.

This clonotype is a singleton in its sample. CDR3 bases: TGCAGTGCTAGAAGAAGACAGGGAGAATATGGCTACACCTTC. Its translation: CSARRRQGEYGYTF. The rearrangement joins TRBV20-1 to TRBJ1-2; 7 bases fit TRBD1. Germline CDR1 and CDR2: DFQATT and SNEGSKA (reference sequence). V lost 2 bases and J lost 5; bases outside the gene matches: 8. This CDR3 spans 14 amino acids.

The chain joins TRBV20-1 to TRBJ2-5; the D is unclear. Germline CDR1 reads DFQATT; CDR2 reads SNEGSKA (reference sequence). Trimming pared 2 bases from V and 5 bases from J, leaving 12 bases between. The CDR3 length is 13 residues. CDR3 region: CSARMSGVETQYF. CDR3 DNA: TGCAGTGCTAGAATGTCCGGAGTGGAGACCCAGTACTTC.

To note about this clonotype: One end of the junction varies from germline; a read error may be responsible. V gene TRBV2 combines with J gene TRBJ2-5; D not certain. The CDR3 is 13 residues long. Germline CDR1 is SNHLY and CDR2 is FYNNEI. The CDR3 sequence is CASREVASRTQYF. In nucleotides, the CDR3 is TGTGCCAGCAGGGAAGTGGCTTCTCGGACCCAGTACTTC. The full variable domain, rest sourced from reference TRBV2 and TRBJ2-5, is EPEVTQTPSHQVTQMGQEVILRCVPISNHLYFYWYRQILGQKVEFLVSFYNNEISEKSEIFDDQFSVERPDGSNFTLKIRSTKLEDSAMYFCASREVASRTQYFGPGTRLLVL.

This clonotype was counted at least ten times. V gene TRBV7-9 combines with J gene TRBJ1-6, with D uncertain. Trimming took off 3 bases at V and 6 bases at J, with 6 bases between the two ends. Germline V lookup: CDR1 SEHNR, CDR2 FQNEAQ (reference sequence). The CDR3 is 13 residues long. The CDR3 DNA reads TGTGCCAGCAGCTTTCTGGTTAATTCACCCCTCCACTTT. It translates to CASSFLVNSPLHF.

This clonotype was observed many times. V usage is TRBV24-1 and J usage is TRBJ2-5, with D possibly TRBD1 on 6 matching bases. The CDR3 covers 16 residues. Germline CDR1 is KGHDR and CDR2 is SFDVKD. Trimming pared 2 bases from V and 2 bases from J, leaving 14 bases between. The CDR3, as DNA: TGTGCCACCAGTGATTCCTGGACAGCCACTCAAGAGACCCAGTACTTC. Translation: CATSDSWTATQETQYF.

In its sample, this clonotype was seen many times. The chain uses TRBV7-9 and TRBJ1-2; a possible D gene is TRBD1 (6 bases). The CDR3 runs 14 residues. Germline assignment: CDR1 SEHNR and CDR2 FQNEAQ (reference sequence). Trimming removed 3 bases from V and 9 bases from J, with 17 bases in between. The CDR3 protein is CASSFQGQMHSYTF. The CDR3 DNA is TGTGCCAGCAGCTTCCAGGGGCAGATGCATAGCTACACCTTC.

Notes on this clonotype: Compared with germline, one end of the junction differs, possibly owing to a read error. V is TRBV10-2 and J is TRBJ2-1; 7 bases line up with TRBD1. The V gene's germline CDR1 is WSHSY and CDR2 SAAADI. The CDR3 spans 15 residues. CDR3 nucleotides: TGTGCCAGCAGCGTAGGAGACAGGGAGTTCGATGAGCAGTTCTTC. As protein: CASSVGDREFDEQFF.

Turning to this clonotype: With a much larger clone just one base away, this may be a read error. This chain links TRBV4-1 with TRBJ2-7, with TRBD2 matching over 8 bases. The CDR3 length is 15 residues. The V gene's germline CDR1 is MGHRA and CDR2 YSYEKL. CDR3: CAGSQNRLAGSEQYF. In DNA form, the CDR3 reads TGCGCCGGCAGCCAAAATAGATTAGCGGGGTCTGAGCAGTACTTC.

This clonotype was counted at least ten times. This chain links TRBV5-1 with TRBJ2-7; TRBD2 aligns across 9 bases. In germline, CDR1 is SGHRS, CDR2 YFSETQ. Losses at the gene ends were 1 base for V and 2 bases for J; bases not matched to a gene: 4. This CDR3 has 15 residues. The CDR3 sequence is CASSLFSGGTYEQYF. As DNA, the CDR3 is TGCGCCAGCAGCTTGTTTAGCGGGGGAACCTACGAGCAGTACTTC.

At least ten counts were recorded for this clonotype. This sequence joins TRBV7-2 and TRBJ2-7, with 8 bases that match TRBD1. Germline loops: CDR1 SGHTA, CDR2 FQGNSA. The CDR3 length is 15 residues. J was trimmed by 0 bases and V by 4 bases; bases with no gene match: 5. This CDR3 is CASSSTGTGSYEQYF. For the CDR3, the DNA is TGTGCCAGCAGCTCAACCGGGACAGGCTCCTACGAGCAGTACTTC. The complete variable domain, with remaining parts taken from reference TRBV7-2 and TRBJ2-7, reads GAGVSQSPSNKVTEKGKDVELRCDPISGHTALYWYRQSLGQGLEFLIYFQGNSAPDKSGLPSDRFSAERTGGSVSTLTIQRTQQEDSAVYLCASSSTGTGSYEQYFGPGTRLTVT.

This chain links TRBV6-1 with TRBJ2-3; D might be TRBD1 or TRBD2, each matching 5 bases. Looked up from germline, CDR1 is MNHNS and CDR2 is SASEGT. V was trimmed by 1 base and J by 5 bases, leaving 19 bases between them. The CDR3 totals 17 residues. The CDR3 here is CASSEGSLGTRRDTQYF. The CDR3 DNA reads TGTGCCAGCAGTGAAGGGAGTTTGGGGACGCGGCGAGATACGCAGTATTTT.

This chain links TRBV29-1 with TRBJ1-1; D gene uncertain. The CDR3 loop spans 15 amino acids. Germline V gene data show CDR1 as SQVTM and CDR2 as ANQGSEA. Trimming stripped 2 bases from V and 4 bases from J, with 17 bases between. The CDR3 nucleotides read TGCAGCGTTGAAAGGAGGATAGGGCTATTCACTGAAGCTTTCTTT. It specifies CSVERRIGLFTEAFF. The whole variable domain, filled in from reference TRBV29-1 and TRBJ1-1, reads SAVISQKPSRDICQRGTSLTIQCQVDSQVTMMFWYRQQPGQSLTLIATANQGSEATYESGFVIDKFPISRPNLTFSTLTVSNMSPEDSSIYLCSVERRIGLFTEAFFGQGTRLTVV.

This clonotype was picked up a small number of times. The chain has TRBV30 and TRBJ1-1; possible D gene TRBD1, 6 bases. Trimming cost V 4 bases and J 0 bases, with 12 bases left between them. The length of the CDR3 is 14 residues. Germline CDR1 reads GTSNPN; CDR2 reads SVGIG (reference sequence). This chain's CDR3 is CAWNVGQLNTEAFF. CDR3 nucleotides: TGTGCCTGGAATGTGGGACAACTGAACACTGAAGCTTTCTTT.

V is TRBV24-1 and J is TRBJ2-5; D is perhaps TRBD1 (5 bases). Germline V gives CDR1 KGHDR, CDR2 SFDVKD. The CDR3 has 16 residues. V was pared by 0 bases and J by 1 base, with 11 bases between. In nucleotides, the CDR3 is TGTGCCACCAGTGATTTGCACCAGGGCTCCCAAGAGACCCAGTACTTC. Translated, it gives CATSDLHQGSQETQYF.